This TCR beta chain emerged from a study of graft-versus-host responses after intestinal transplantation. About the study: Multivisceral, liver-intestinal, or isolated intestinal transplants were received by the recipients.

In regard to this clone: Its antigen remains unidentified.

The V end was cut by 0 bases, the J end by 3 bases, with 9 bases between. CDR3 length equals 13 residues. Germline loops: CDR1 SQVTM, CDR2 ANQGSEA. Regarding the study as a whole: Elevated graft-versus-host to host-versus-graft clonal ratios in allografts were recorded for patients with graft-donor T cell macrochimerism. Circulating GvH clone levels at their peak were associated with HvG declines (early post-transplant).

The method was immunoSEQ multiplex PCR; TCRdb's version includes in-frame clones alone and lacks a portion of them. The sample shows more than 15,000 clones, 86% of them seen only once. Source: bone marrow, taken 120 to 130 days after transplant. This rearrangement joins TRBV29-1 to TRBJ2-7; no clear D. The clonotype comes from a human patient who received an intestinal transplant, so some T cells may come from the graft donor. Here the CDR3 reads CSVEDILGYEQYF. DNA of the CDR3: TGCAGCGTTGAAGACATTTTAGGCTACGAGCAGTACTTC.